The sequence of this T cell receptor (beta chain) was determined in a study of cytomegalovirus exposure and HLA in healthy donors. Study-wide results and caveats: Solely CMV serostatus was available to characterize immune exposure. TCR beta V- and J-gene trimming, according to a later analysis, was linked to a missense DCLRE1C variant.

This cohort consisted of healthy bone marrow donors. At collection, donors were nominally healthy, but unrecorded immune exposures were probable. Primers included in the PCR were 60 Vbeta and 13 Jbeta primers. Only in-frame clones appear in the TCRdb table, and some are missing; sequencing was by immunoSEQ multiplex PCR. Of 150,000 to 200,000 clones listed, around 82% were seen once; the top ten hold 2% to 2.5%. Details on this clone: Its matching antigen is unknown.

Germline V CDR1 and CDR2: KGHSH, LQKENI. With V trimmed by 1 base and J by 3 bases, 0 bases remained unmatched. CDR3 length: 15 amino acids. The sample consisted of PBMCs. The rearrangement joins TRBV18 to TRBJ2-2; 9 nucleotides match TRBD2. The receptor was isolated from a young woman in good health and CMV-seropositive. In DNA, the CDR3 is TGTGCCAGCTCACCACTAGCGGGGGACACCGGGGAGCTGTTTTTT. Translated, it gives CASSPLAGDTGELFF.